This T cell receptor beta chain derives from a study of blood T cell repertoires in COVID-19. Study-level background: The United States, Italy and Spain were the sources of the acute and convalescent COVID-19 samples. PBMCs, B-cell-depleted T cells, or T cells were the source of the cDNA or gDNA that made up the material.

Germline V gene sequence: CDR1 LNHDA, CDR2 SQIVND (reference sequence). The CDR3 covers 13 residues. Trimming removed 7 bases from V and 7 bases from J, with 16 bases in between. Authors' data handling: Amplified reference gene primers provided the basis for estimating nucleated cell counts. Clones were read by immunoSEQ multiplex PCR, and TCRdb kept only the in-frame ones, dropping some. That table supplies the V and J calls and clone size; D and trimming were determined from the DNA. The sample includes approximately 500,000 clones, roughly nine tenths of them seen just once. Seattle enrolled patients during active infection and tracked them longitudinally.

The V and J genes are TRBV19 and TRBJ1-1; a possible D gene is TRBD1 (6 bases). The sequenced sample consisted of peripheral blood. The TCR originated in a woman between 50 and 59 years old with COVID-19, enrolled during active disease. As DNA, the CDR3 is TGTGCCAGTACCCCGGACAGCCCTCATGAAGCTTTCTTT. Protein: CASTPDSPHEAFF.